Listed here are 26 T cell receptor beta chains from one sample, sequenced in a study of Graves' ophthalmopathy and Graves' hyperthyroidism. Amplification of TCR beta CDR3 regions used RNA transcripts. The library came from an HTBI-primed first-round RT-PCR and a second-round multiplex PCR. In TCRdb, the multiplex PCR reads were re-called with MiXCR into one record per CDR3 protein. The data contain about 480,000 distinct CDR3 sequences, roughly an eighth of them singletons. The sequenced sample was blood. These receptor sequences come from a woman under 40 with Graves' ophthalmopathy.

This clonotype was detected ten times or more. The genes are TRBV9 and TRBJ1-1, with D unresolved. Trimming took off 1 base at V and 6 bases at J, with 7 bases between the two ends. This CDR3 is 12 amino acids long. Germline assignment: CDR1 SGDLS and CDR2 YYNGEE. This CDR3 reads CASSVTGAEAFF. The CDR3 DNA reads as TGTGCCAGCAGCGTAACGGGCGCTGAAGCTTTCTTT.

This clonotype was found many times. This chain links TRBV7-2 with TRBJ2-5; no clear D. The CDR3 contains 13 residues. The germline V gene encodes CDR1 SGHTA and CDR2 FQGNSA. V gave up 3 bases and J gave up 0 bases, with 5 bases separating them. The CDR3 DNA reads TGTGCCAGCAGCTTCGGCCACCAAGAGACCCAGTACTTC. Translating it yields CASSFGHQETQYF.

This clonotype was recorded many times. The chain is built from TRBV5-1 and TRBJ1-1; D is unresolved. The CDR3 extends over 12 amino acids. Germline V lookup: CDR1 SGHRS, CDR2 YFSETQ. Trimming took off 1 base at V and 7 bases at J, with 8 bases between the two ends. This CDR3 reads CASSLTRSEAFF. Written as DNA, the CDR3 is TGCGCCAGCAGCTTGACCCGGAGTGAAGCTTTCTTT. Using reference TRBV5-1 and TRBJ1-1 for the parts outside the CDR3, the full variable domain is KAGVTQTPRYLIKTRGQQVTLSCSPISGHRSVSWYQQTPGQGLQFLFEYFSETQRNKGNFPGRFSGRQFSNSRSEMNVSTLELGDSALYLCASSLTRSEAFFGQGTRLTVV.

This clonotype was detected ten times or more. The chain recombines TRBV6-5 with TRBJ2-7; D uncertain. The CDR3 runs 14 residues. The germline CDR1 and CDR2 sequences are MNHEY and SVGAGI. Trimming removed 5 bases at V and 5 bases at J, with 16 bases between. CDR3 in DNA: TGTGCCAGCAGTATACCGGCCTCTGAGCACGAGCAGTACTTC. Residues: CASSIPASEHEQYF.

This clonotype was seen repeatedly, ten times or more. The rearrangement links TRBV12-3 or TRBV12-4 to TRBJ2-5; D possibly matches TRBD1 or TRBD2 (5 bases each). Between the trimmed V and J ends, which lost 6 bases and 4 bases, there was a span of 12 bases. The CDR3 is made up of 13 amino acids. CDR3: CASRGDLGETQYF. Here the CDR3 DNA reads TGTGCCAGCAGGGGGGATCTAGGAGAGACCCAGTACTTC.

This clonotype has a count of ten or more. The junction does not match germline at one end; this may be a read error. The rearrangement links TRBV6-1 to TRBJ2-4, with 7 bases lining up with TRBD2. Germline CDR1 is MNHNS and CDR2 is SASEGT. This CDR3 is 15 amino acids long. In DNA, the CDR3 is TGTGCCAGCAGTGGTCTGAGACTAGCCAAAAACATTAAGTACTTC. This encodes CASSGLRLAKNIKYF.

This clonotype was picked up many times. The conserved closing phenylalanine or tryptophan is absent in this CDR3, likely reflecting a read error. This chain uses TRBV12-3 or TRBV12-4 with TRBJ1-1; no clear D gene. The ends were cut back, 6 bases at V and 3 bases at J, with 11 bases in the middle. The CDR3 totals 13 residues. CDR3 sequence: CASRIPGDTEAFL. DNA for the CDR3: TGTGCCAGCAGAATCCCAGGTGACACTGAAGCTTTCCTT.

The chain combines TRBV11-2 with TRBJ2-5; D is unresolved. Germline loops: CDR1 SGHAT, CDR2 FQNNGV. Trimming removed 3 bases from V and 3 bases from J, with 14 bases in between. The CDR3 consists of 15 residues. CDR3 sequence reads: CASSFFSVAKETQYF. The DNA of the CDR3 is TGTGCCAGCAGCTTCTTCTCCGTAGCAAAAGAGACCCAGTACTTC.

This clonotype occurred many times. V usage is TRBV6-2 or TRBV6-3 and J usage is TRBJ1-1, with 8 bases fitting TRBD1. Germline CDR1 reads MNHEY; CDR2 reads SVGEGT. Trimming took 8 bases from V and 4 from J; bases not matched to a gene: 6. This CDR3 region has 13 residues. The CDR3 DNA reads TGTGCCAGCGAGAGAACAGGGGGCACTGAAGCTTTCTTT. Encoded protein: CASERTGGTEAFF.

This clonotype has a count of ten or more. The rearrangement uses TRBV10-3 and TRBJ1-3; 8 positions agree with TRBD1. The ends lost 8 bases at V and 0 bases at J; junction bases unmatched: 6. The CDR3 extends over 15 amino acids. The germline CDR1 and CDR2 sequences are ENHRY and SYGVKD. CDR3 region: CAIWTGPSSGNTIYF. The CDR3 DNA reads as TGTGCCATCTGGACAGGGCCGAGCTCTGGAAACACCATATATTTT.

This clonotype was observed a few times. The rearrangement joins TRBV29-1 to TRBJ2-5; the match to TRBD2 covers 10 bases. Germline V gene lookup returns CDR1 SQVTM and CDR2 ANQGSEA. CDR3 length: 16 residues. V trimming: 8 bases; J trimming: 3 bases; junction bases outside the gene matches: 15. The DNA for the CDR3 is TGCAGCTCCAACCTGTTAGGACTAGCGGTAGAAGAGACCCAGTACTTC. It specifies CSSNLLGLAVEETQYF.

This clonotype showed up many times. The V call is TRBV12-3 or TRBV12-4, the J call TRBJ1-1; weak D call: TRBD1 (5 bases). Trimming stripped 3 bases from V and 1 base from J, with 9 bases between. This CDR3 has 14 amino acids. The CDR3 is CASSFSGRNTEAFF. In DNA, the CDR3 is TGTGCCAGCAGTTTTTCGGGGCGGAACACTGAAGCTTTCTTT.

This clonotype was counted ten times or more. As DNA, the CDR3 is TGTGCCACCAGCAGGGTAGGGGTTCAGCCCCAGCATTTT. This codes for CATSRVGVQPQHF. The J gene is TRBJ1-5, the V gene TRBV15; D may be TRBD1 (5 bases). Trimming left V 3 bases short and J 6 bases short, with 9 bases between. This CDR3 is 13 amino acids long. Germline CDR1 is LNHNV and CDR2 is YYDKDF (reference sequence). Combining the CDR3 with reference TRBV15 and TRBJ1-5 gives the whole variable domain DAMVIQNPRYQVTQFGKPVTLSCSQTLNHNVMYWYQQKSSQAPKLLFHYYDKDFNNEADTPDNFQSRRPNTSFCFLDIRSPGLGDTAMYLCATSRVGVQPQHFGDGTRLSIL.

In this sample, this clonotype turned up many times. The chain recombines TRBV11-2 with TRBJ2-5, with D possibly matching TRBD2 (5 bases). Between the trimmed V and J ends, which lost 5 bases and 5 bases, there was a span of 30 bases. This CDR3 spans 19 amino acids. From germline, CDR1 is SGHAT and CDR2 FQNNGV. The CDR3 loop reads CASSPYYGPSSRRGETQYF. CDR3 sequence (DNA): TGTGCCAGCAGCCCCTACTATGGGCCCTCTTCCCGGAGAGGGGAGACCCAGTACTTC. Combining the CDR3 with reference TRBV11-2 and TRBJ2-5 gives the whole variable domain EAGVAQSPRYKIIEKRQSVAFWCNPISGHATLYWYQQILGQGPKLLIQFQNNGVVDDSQLPKDRFSAERLKGVDSTLKIQPAKLEDSAVYLCASSPYYGPSSRRGETQYFGPGTRLLVL.

This clonotype was detected only a few times. This may arise from a read error, as a much more abundant clone is one base away. The rearrangement links TRBV6-1 to TRBJ1-6; no reliable D call. Per germline, CDR1 MNHNS and CDR2 SASEGT. The CDR3 loop spans 15 amino acids. CDR3 sequence (DNA): TGTGCCAGCACCCCTGTGGAAACCTTAAATTCACACCTCCACTTT. Amino acids: CASTPVETLNSHLHF.

This clonotype occurred many times. This chain links TRBV5-6 with TRBJ1-5; no firm D call. V was pared by 6 bases and J by 1 base, with 11 bases between. CDR3 length: 14 residues. The germline V gene encodes CDR1 SGHDT and CDR2 YYEEEE. This CDR3 is CASTPGPSNQPQHF. CDR3 DNA: TGTGCCAGCACCCCCGGCCCGAGCAATCAGCCCCAGCATTTT. The variable domain in full, with the rest retrieved from reference TRBV5-6 and TRBJ1-5, is DAGVTQSPTHLIKTRGQQVTLRCSPKSGHDTVSWYQQALGQGPQFIFQYYEEEERQRGNFPDRFSGHQFPNYSSELNVNALLLGDSALYLCASTPGPSNQPQHFGDGTRLSIL.

The sample holds many counts of this clonotype. This rearrangement joins TRBV28 to TRBJ2-7; 9 bases agree with TRBD2. CDR1 MDHEN and CDR2 SYDVKM come from the germline V gene. J gave up 2 bases and V 3 bases, and 11 bases lay outside the gene matches. The CDR3 is 17 amino acids. CDR3 amino acids: CASSFEAGGFRTYEQYF. The CDR3, as DNA: TGTGCCAGCAGTTTTGAAGCGGGAGGTTTCAGGACCTACGAGCAGTACTTC.

This clonotype has at least ten counts. The rearrangement uses TRBV5-1 and TRBJ2-7; maybe TRBD1 (5 bases). Germline V gives CDR1 SGHRS, CDR2 YFSETQ. The length of the CDR3 is 14 residues. Trimming removed 4 bases at V and 2 bases at J, with 13 bases between. CDR3 sequence reads: CASSTWTSTYEQYF. CDR3 bases: TGCGCCAGCAGCACCTGGACATCTACCTACGAGCAGTACTTC.

For this clonotype: This may arise from a read error, as a much more abundant clone is one base away. This sequence joins TRBV2 and TRBJ1-1; D is unresolved. The CDR3 spans 13 residues. Deletions cut 4 bases from V and 5 bases from J, with 11 bases between. CDR1 SNHLY and CDR2 FYNNEI come from the germline V gene. CDR3 protein: CASSGTDRTEAFF. In DNA form, the CDR3 reads TGTGCCAGCAGTGGCACGGATAGGACTGAAGCTTTCTTT.

This clonotype was picked up many times. The V and J genes are TRBV18 and TRBJ2-2, with D hard to call. Trimming removed 0 bases from V and 4 bases from J, with 6 bases in between. Germline V gene data show CDR1 as KGHSH and CDR2 as LQKENI. The CDR3 length is 14 residues. CDR3 sequence reads: CASSPPMATGELFF. The DNA of the CDR3 is TGTGCCAGCTCACCACCGATGGCCACCGGGGAGCTGTTTTTT.

This clonotype occurred many times. The chain recombines TRBV29-1 with TRBJ2-5; tentative D call: TRBD1 (7 bases). Per germline, CDR1 SQVTM and CDR2 ANQGSEA. The CDR3 contains 13 residues. V was shortened by 1 base and J by 5 bases, with 11 bases between the two germline ends. The CDR3 DNA is TGCAGCGTTGAAGCAGGGGGGATGGAGACCCAGTACTTC. Protein: CSVEAGGMETQYF.

At least ten counts were recorded for this clonotype. This chain uses TRBV12-3 or TRBV12-4 with TRBJ2-7, with TRBD2 as a possible D gene (7 bases). The CDR3 runs 13 residues. Deletions cut 5 bases from V and 11 bases from J, with 19 bases between. The CDR3 DNA reads as TGTGCCAGCAGTCCCGGGGGGCACTTCGGGGAGTACTTC. It codes for CASSPGGHFGEYF.

At least ten counts were recorded for this clonotype. The DNA for the CDR3 is TGTGCCAGCAGCTTAGGAACAGGGACGTTCTATGGCTACACCTTC. Its protein is CASSLGTGTFYGYTF. The chain carries TRBV7-9 and TRBJ1-2, with D possibly matching TRBD1 (6 bases). The CDR3 consists of 15 residues. CDR1 is SEHNR and CDR2 is FQNEAQ in the germline V gene (reference sequence). Trimming removed 1 base at V and 4 bases at J, with 13 bases between.

This clonotype came up many times. The rearrangement links TRBV6-1 to TRBJ1-5, with a weak D call TRBD1 (5 bases). This CDR3 has 14 residues. V gave up 4 bases and J gave up 6 bases, with 13 bases separating them. CDR1 and CDR2 (germline): MNHNS, SASEGT. This CDR3 reads CASSAGGESQPQHF. The CDR3, as DNA: TGTGCCAGCAGTGCTGGGGGGGAAAGTCAGCCCCAGCATTTT.

This clonotype occurred many times. This chain links TRBV20-1 with TRBJ1-1; maybe TRBD1 (5 bases). The CDR3 loop spans 12 amino acids. CDR1 and CDR2 from the germline V gene are DFQATT and SNEGSKA (reference sequence). V shed 6 bases and J shed 5 bases, with 13 bases lying between them. CDR3 sequence: CSADGGKTEAFF. CDR3 nucleotide sequence: TGCAGTGCCGACGGGGGGAAGACTGAAGCTTTCTTT.

This clonotype occurred many times. The rearrangement joins TRBV6-1 to TRBJ2-7; 7 nucleotides match TRBD1. This CDR3 region has 14 residues. After removal of 5 bases from V and 4 bases from J, the junction contained 8 bases not matched to a gene. In germline, CDR1 is MNHNS, CDR2 SASEGT. CDR3 nucleotides: TGTGCCAGCAGTCCAAGGGGACAGCGTTACGAGCAGTACTTC. Amino acids: CASSPRGQRYEQYF.